Listed here are 10 T cell receptor beta chains from one sample, sequenced in a study of blood T cell repertoires in COVID-19. Assay used: immunoSEQ multiplex PCR; TCRdb lists only in-frame clones, some missing. The profile shows 250,000 to 350,000 clones, more than 75% of them singletons. The source material was peripheral blood. These TCRs come from a woman aged 45-59 years who had recovered from COVID-19.

This chain uses TRBV24-1 with TRBJ1-1; the D gene is possibly TRBD1 (5 bases). V was pared by 8 bases and J by 0 bases, with 9 bases between. This CDR3 spans 13 amino acids. The germline CDR1 and CDR2 sequences are KGHDR and SFDVKD. The CDR3 bases are TGTGCCACCATGGGGGGGATGAACACTGAAGCTTTCTTT. It encodes CATMGGMNTEAFF.

V is TRBV19 and J is TRBJ2-5, with D perhaps TRBD1 (5 bases). The CDR3 spans 14 residues. V was trimmed by 2 bases and J by 5 bases, leaving 12 bases between them. Germline CDR1 LNHDA, CDR2 SQIVND (reference sequence). The CDR3 DNA reads as TGTGCCAGTAGTATACCAGGCAGGGTGGAGACCCAGTACTTC. It translates to CASSIPGRVETQYF.

CDR3 sequence (DNA): TGTGCCAGCAGAAGAGGACAGGGGAGTAGGACCGGGGAGCTGTTTTTT. Amino acid sequence: CASRRGQGSRTGELFF. The V call is TRBV13, the J call TRBJ2-2; TRBD1 agrees at 9 bases. Germline CDR1 reads PRHDT; CDR2 reads FYEKMQ (reference sequence). The J segment lost 5 bases and the V segment lost 6 bases, leaving 10 bases of the junction unmatched. This CDR3 comprises 16 residues.

The rearrangement links TRBV4-3 to TRBJ1-2; 8 positions match TRBD1. Germline values: CDR1 LGHNA, CDR2 YSLEER. This CDR3 has 15 residues. Trimming removed 4 bases from V and 0 bases from J; junction bases left unmatched: 4. CDR3 in amino acids: CASSRDRGTNYGYTF. The CDR3 DNA sequence: TGCGCCAGCAGCCGCGACAGGGGAACTAACTATGGCTACACCTTC.

The chain couples TRBV11-3 to TRBJ2-3, with D possibly being TRBD2 (6 bases). From germline, CDR1 is SGHNT and CDR2 YENEEA. The length of the CDR3 is 13 residues. V was cut by 4 bases and J by 6 bases, with 11 bases left in between. The CDR3 loop is CASSYLATDTQYF. The CDR3 DNA reads TGTGCCAGCAGCTATCTAGCGACGGATACGCAGTATTTT.

The chain combines TRBV5-1 with TRBJ1-1; D gene ambiguous. The germline V and J ends were trimmed by 1 base and 4 bases, with 14 bases remaining between them. In germline, CDR1 is SGHRS, CDR2 YFSETQ. The CDR3 sequence is 15 residues long. The CDR3 reads CASSLLGLDGTEAFF. The CDR3 coding sequence is TGCGCCAGCAGCTTGCTTGGTTTAGATGGCACTGAAGCTTTCTTT.

This rearrangement joins TRBV19 to TRBJ2-7; weak D call: TRBD1 (5 bases). Trimming removed 9 bases from V and 5 bases from J, with 20 bases in between. CDR1 is LNHDA and CDR2 is SQIVND in the germline V gene (reference sequence). This CDR3 is 14 amino acids long. This CDR3 reads CASRQAGPGNEQYF. CDR3 nucleotide sequence: TGTGCCAGCCGACAAGCCGGTCCAGGGAACGAGCAGTACTTC.

This chain connects TRBV9 to TRBJ1-2; 8 bases are a match to TRBD1. V shed 2 bases, J shed 6 bases, and the junction held 3 bases outside the gene matches. The CDR3 runs 13 residues. Germline CDR1 SGDLS, CDR2 YYNGEE. The CDR3 bases are TGTGCCAGCAGCGTCCGGGACAGGAATGGCTACACCTTC. It is translated as CASSVRDRNGYTF.

This chain connects TRBV15 to TRBJ2-5, with 8 nucleotides matching TRBD1. Germline assignment: CDR1 LNHNV and CDR2 YYDKDF (reference sequence). Unmatched junction bases numbered 5, after V lost 0 bases and J lost 5 bases. The CDR3 covers 15 residues. The CDR3 protein is CATSRDRAGGETQYF. CDR3 DNA: TGTGCCACCAGCAGAGATCGGGCAGGGGGCGAGACCCAGTACTTC.

The chain carries TRBV11-2 and TRBJ1-2; 8 bases match TRBD1. Germline values: CDR1 SGHAT, CDR2 FQNNGV. J gave up 5 bases and V 5 bases, and 10 bases lay outside the gene matches. There are 15 residues in the CDR3. The CDR3 bases are TGTGCCAGCAGCCCAGACAGGGGACGGTTGTATGGCTACACCTTC. Amino acids: CASSPDRGRLYGYTF.